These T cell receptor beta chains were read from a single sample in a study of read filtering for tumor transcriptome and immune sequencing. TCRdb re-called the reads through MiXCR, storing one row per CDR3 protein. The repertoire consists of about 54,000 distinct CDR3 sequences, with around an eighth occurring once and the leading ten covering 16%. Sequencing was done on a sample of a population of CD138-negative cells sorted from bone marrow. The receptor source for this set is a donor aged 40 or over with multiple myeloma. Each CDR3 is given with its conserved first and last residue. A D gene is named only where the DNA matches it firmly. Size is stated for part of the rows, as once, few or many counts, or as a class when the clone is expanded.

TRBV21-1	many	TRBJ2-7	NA	TGTGCCAGCAGCATCCGGACAGAGAAGTCTACGACCTCACAAGGTTGGGAGCAGTACTTC	CASSIRTEKSTTSQGWEQYF
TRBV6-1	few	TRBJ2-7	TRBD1	TGTGCCAGCAGTGCCCTACCTGGACAGGGGCCCTACGAGCAGTACTTC	CASSALPGQGPYEQYF
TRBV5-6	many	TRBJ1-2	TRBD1	TGTGCCAGCAGATACGGACAGGGGAACTATGGCTACACCTTC	CASRYGQGNYGYTF
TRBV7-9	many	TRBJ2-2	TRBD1	TGTGCCAGCAGCCCCGGACAGGGGGGTACCTCGGCCGGGGAGCTGTTTTTT	CASSPGQGGTSAGELFF
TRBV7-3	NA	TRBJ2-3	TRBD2	TGTGCCAGCAGCAATCGGGGCGCGGGGGGCACCCGGCAGTATTTT	CASSNRGAGGTRQYF
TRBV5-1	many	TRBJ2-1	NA	TGCGCCAGCAGCTACTGGACCAACAATGAGCAGTTCTTC	CASSYWTNNEQFF
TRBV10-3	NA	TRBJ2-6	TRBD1	TGTGCCATCAGAGAACAGGGGGCGCTTGGGGCCAACGTCCCGACGTTC	CAIREQGALGANVPTF
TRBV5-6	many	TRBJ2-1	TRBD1	TGTGCCAGCAGCCCCAGGGGGAGCTCCTACAATGGGCAGTTCTTC	CASSPRGSSYNGQFF
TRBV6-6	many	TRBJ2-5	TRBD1	TGTGCCAGCTCGAAGGATGTGACAGGGGGCGCGAAGACCCAGTACTTC	CASSKDVTGGAKTQYF
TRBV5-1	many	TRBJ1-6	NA	TGCGCCAGCAGCTTGGAAGACCGGGTTAATTCACCCCTCCACTTT	CASSLEDRVNSPLHF
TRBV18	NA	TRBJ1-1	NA	TGTGCCAGCTCGCCCGGGACGAACACTGAAGCTTTCTTT	CASSPGTNTEAFF
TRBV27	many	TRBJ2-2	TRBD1	TGTGCCAGCAGTTTTGGACAGGGGCTCCTCGGCGGGGAGCTGTTTTTT	CASSFGQGLLGGELFF
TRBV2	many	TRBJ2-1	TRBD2	TGTGCCAGCAGTGATGCGGCTAGCGGGGGGCCGAATGACAATGAGCAGTTCTTC	CASSDAASGGPNDNEQFF
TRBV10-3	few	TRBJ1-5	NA	TGTGCCATTCGGGGGGTTAGCAATCAGCCCCAGCATTTT	CAIRGVSNQPQHF
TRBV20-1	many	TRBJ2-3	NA	TGCAGTGCTAGGGGTTGGGGGCGGGGTGGGACAGATACGCAGTATTTT	CSARGWGRGGTDTQYF
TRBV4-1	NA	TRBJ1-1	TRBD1	TGCGCCAGCAGCCAAGCTCTTAGGACAGGGATGAACACTGAAGCTCTCTTT	CASSQALRTGMNTEALF
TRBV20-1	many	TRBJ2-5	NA	TGCAGTGCTAGAGGTTGGGCAATCCAAGAGACCCAGTACTTC	CSARGWAIQETQYF
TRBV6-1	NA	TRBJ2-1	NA	TGTGCCAGCAGTGACTACTTAGCGGGACAGGGTTTCAATGAGCAGTTCTTC	CASSDYLAGQGFNEQFF
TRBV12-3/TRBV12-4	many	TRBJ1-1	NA	TGTGCCAGCAGTTCATGGAACACTGAAGCTTTCTTT	CASSSWNTEAFF
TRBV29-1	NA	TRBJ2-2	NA	TGCACCGTTGATAGTCCGCGGGTTACCGGGAAGCTGTTTTTT	CTVDSPRVTGKLFF
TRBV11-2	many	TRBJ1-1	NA	TGTGCCAGCAGCTTAAATTTGAACACTGAAGCTTTCTTT	CASSLNLNTEAFF
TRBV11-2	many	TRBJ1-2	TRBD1	TGTGCCAGCAGCTTAAACGTAGGACAGGGGGCGCGAGGCTACACCTTC	CASSLNVGQGARGYTF
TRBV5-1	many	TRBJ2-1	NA	TGCGCCAGCAGGGTCGGGCAGTTCAATGAGCAGTTCTTC	CASRVGQFNEQFF
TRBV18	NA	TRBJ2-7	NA	TGTGCCGGCTCACGGCAGGTGGGCTACGAGCAGCACTTC	CAGSRQVGYEQHF
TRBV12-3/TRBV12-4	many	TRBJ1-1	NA	TGTGCCAGCAGTCCCTCAGGGTGGGGGAACACTGAAGCTTTCTTT	CASSPSGWGNTEAFF
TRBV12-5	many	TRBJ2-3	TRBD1	TGTGCTAGTGGAGCACAGGGGGCGCAAGATACGCAGTATTTT	CASGAQGAQDTQYF
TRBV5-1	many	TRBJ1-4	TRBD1	TGCGCCAGCAGCCAGGGACAGTCTCAAGCCGGAAAACTGTTTTTT	CASSQGQSQAGKLFF
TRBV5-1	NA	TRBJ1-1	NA	TGCGCCAGCGGCTTGGACGGGAACACTGAGGCTTTCTTT	CASGLDGNTEAFF
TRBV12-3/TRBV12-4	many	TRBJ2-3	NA	TGTGCCAGCAGTCTTACCGGGACCGCCACAGATACGCAGTATTTT	CASSLTGTATDTQYF
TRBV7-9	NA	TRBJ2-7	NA	TGTGCCAGCAGCCCCCACGACATTCACGAGCAGTACTTC	CASSPHDIHEQYF
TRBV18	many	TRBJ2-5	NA	TGTGCCAGCTCACCCGTCCAAGAGACCCAGTACTTC	CASSPVQETQYF
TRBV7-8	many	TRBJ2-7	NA	TGTGCCAGCAGCTTAATTTTCGGGCCGTACGAGCAGTACTTC	CASSLIFGPYEQYF
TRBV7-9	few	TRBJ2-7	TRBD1	TGTGCCGTTGGGACAGACTCCTACGAGCAGTACTTC	CAVGTDSYEQYF